Shown below are 29 T cell receptor beta chains from a single sample sequenced in a study of CD8 T cells in Susac syndrome. Reverse transcription of about 0.5 to 1 ug RNA used random hexamers. TCRdb re-derived calls from the immunoSEQ multiplex PCR reads in MiXCR, one entry per CDR3 protein. The repertoire includes about 27,000 distinct CDR3 sequences, 94% of them detected once, and approximately 0.25% sits in the top ten. The sequenced sample was CD8+ T cells from PBMCs. All receptors come from a human donor in good health.

This chain joins TRBV20-1 and TRBJ2-7; the match to TRBD1 covers 8 bases. There are 11 residues in the CDR3. Germline CDR1 is DFQATT and CDR2 is SNEGSKA (reference sequence). With V trimmed by 6 bases and J by 6 bases, 4 bases remained unmatched. Written as DNA, the CDR3 is TGCAGTGCAAGGACAGGGCGCGAGCAGTACTTC. This translates into CSARTGREQYF.

The chain employs TRBV5-1 and TRBJ1-4, with no clear D. V lost 0 bases and J lost 5, with 14 bases in between. From germline, CDR1 is SGHRS and CDR2 YFSETQ. The CDR3 contains 16 residues. The CDR3 here is CASSLVLSGANEKLFF. The CDR3 coding sequence is TGCGCCAGCAGCTTGGTCTTGTCGGGAGCGAATGAAAAACTGTTTTTT.

In this sample, this clonotype turned up once. This chain connects TRBV5-5 to TRBJ2-7, with 7 bases aligning to TRBD2. The CDR3 covers 14 residues. V lost 4 bases, J lost 4 bases, and 8 bases stayed unmatched. Germline V CDR1 and CDR2: SGHKS, YYEKEE (reference sequence). The CDR3 DNA follows: TGTGCCAGCAGCCCCGCCGGGAGGTCGTACGAGCAGTACTTC. Its protein product is CASSPAGRSYEQYF.

This chain links TRBV11-2 with TRBJ2-1, with D tentatively TRBD1 or TRBD2 (5 bases each). V dropped 4 bases and J dropped 3 bases, with 13 bases sitting between them. From germline, CDR1 is SGHAT and CDR2 FQNNGV. CDR3 size: 15 residues. The CDR3 region is CASSYGGDIYNEQFF. CDR3 DNA sequence: TGTGCCAGCAGCTATGGGGGTGACATCTACAATGAGCAGTTCTTC.

The genes are TRBV27 and TRBJ2-4; D unclear. The CDR3 spans 14 residues. V lost 6 bases to trimming and J lost 0 bases, with 9 bases between them. Germline V CDR1 and CDR2: MNHEY, SMNVEV (reference sequence). The CDR3 sequence: CASSPVQAKNIQYF. The CDR3 DNA reads as TGTGCCAGCAGCCCAGTACAAGCCAAAAACATTCAGTACTTC.

This clonotype was detected a few times. V is TRBV12-3 or TRBV12-4 and J is TRBJ2-1; D uncertain. Deletions cut 4 bases from V and 2 bases from J, with 0 bases between. The CDR3 is made up of 11 amino acids. For the CDR3, the DNA is TGTGCCAGCAGTTCCTACAATGAGCAGTTCTTC. As protein: CASSSYNEQFF.

The rearrangement joins TRBV6-2 or TRBV6-3 to TRBJ1-1; no definite D call. V was pared by 2 bases and J by 4 bases, with 8 bases between. Germline CDR1 and CDR2: MNHEY and SVGEGT. The CDR3 is 13 residues long. This CDR3 is CASSYVGSTEAFF. CDR3 DNA sequence: TGTGCCAGCAGTTACGTCGGGTCCACTGAAGCTTTCTTT.

The chain links TRBV19 to TRBJ2-5; D ambiguous. The CDR3 covers 17 residues. Trimming shortened V by 6 bases and J by 3 bases, and 23 bases separated the two germline ends. Germline assignment: CDR1 LNHDA and CDR2 SQIVND (reference sequence). CDR3 DNA sequence: TGTGCCAGTAGCCGCCGAGCGTGGGGTACCCAGGAAGAGACCCAGTACTTC. Protein product: CASSRRAWGTQEETQYF.

V is TRBV19 and J is TRBJ2-1; 7 nucleotides align to TRBD1. This CDR3 is built from 13 residues. In germline, CDR1 is LNHDA, CDR2 SQIVND (reference sequence). The trim removed 6 bases at V and 9 bases at J, leaving 8 bases unmatched. The CDR3 nucleotides read TGTGCCAGTAGCAGGACAGGAGCTGGTGAGCAGTTCTTC. Its translation: CASSRTGAGEQFF. The full variable domain, its missing parts supplied by reference TRBV19 and TRBJ2-1, is DGGITQSPKYLFRKEGQNVTLSCEQNLNHDAMYWYRQDPGQGLRLIYYSQIVNDFQKGDIAEGYSVSREKKESFPLTVTSAQKNPTAFYLCASSRTGAGEQFFGPGTRLTVL.

The chain couples TRBV2 to TRBJ2-7; 11 positions match TRBD2. The J segment lost 2 bases and the V segment lost 11 bases, leaving 14 bases of the junction unmatched. CDR1 and CDR2 from the germline V gene are SNHLY and FYNNEI. The CDR3 runs to 16 residues. This CDR3 is CASLGASGGPTYEQYF. Here the CDR3 DNA reads TGTGCCTCTCTCGGTGCTAGCGGGGGGCCTACCTACGAGCAGTACTTC.

The V call is TRBV3-1, the J call TRBJ1-6; a possible D gene is TRBD1 (5 bases). The CDR3 has 15 amino acids. Germline lookup yields CDR1 LGHDT and CDR2 YNNKEL (reference sequence). V was pared by 4 bases and J by 7 bases, with 14 bases between. This CDR3 is CASSPNRLDNSPLHF. The CDR3 nucleotides read TGTGCCAGCAGCCCGAACAGGTTGGACAATTCACCCCTCCACTTT.

J is TRBJ2-2 and V is TRBV9; D is tentatively TRBD1 or TRBD2 (5 bases each). The CDR3 runs 15 residues. Germline assignment: CDR1 SGDLS and CDR2 YYNGEE. Trimming took 0 bases from V and 4 from J, leaving 10 bases between them. Here the CDR3 DNA reads TGTGCCAGCAGCGTAGCTACGGGGCCCACCGGGGAGCTGTTTTTT. Encoded protein: CASSVATGPTGELFF.

The chain recombines TRBV14 with TRBJ2-1, with TRBD2 as a possible D gene (5 bases). CDR1 and CDR2 from the germline V gene are SGHDN and FVKESK. V dropped 1 base and J dropped 8 bases, with 15 bases sitting between them. This CDR3 is built from 15 residues. Written as DNA, the CDR3 is TGTGCCAGCAGCCAAGGAGGGTCGGCTTTGGATGAGCAGTTCTTC. Translated: CASSQGGSALDEQFF.

The gene calls are TRBV3-1 and TRBJ2-1; 8 bases map to TRBD2. V was pared by 5 bases and J by 1 base, with 7 bases of the junction left unmatched. This CDR3 has 16 residues. Germline V CDR1 and CDR2: LGHDT, YNNKEL (reference sequence). The CDR3 here is CASSSRGGSSYNEQFF. DNA for the CDR3: TGTGCCAGCAGCTCCCGGGGGGGTTCGTCCTACAATGAGCAGTTCTTC.

This clonotype was counted once. The chain is built from TRBV9 and TRBJ2-2; 11 bases align to TRBD2. The V gene's germline CDR1 is SGDLS and CDR2 YYNGEE. The trim removed 4 bases at V and 2 bases at J, leaving 4 bases unmatched. The CDR3 is 16 amino acids. CDR3: CASSPTSGVNTGELFF. The CDR3 bases are TGTGCCAGCAGCCCGACTAGCGGGGTTAACACCGGGGAGCTGTTTTTT.

The chain recombines TRBV2 with TRBJ2-4; TRBD1 matches at 8 bases. The germline gives CDR1 SNHLY, CDR2 FYNNEI. V lost 5 bases and J lost 1; bases outside the gene matches: 7. The CDR3 has 16 amino acids. Written as DNA, the CDR3 is TGTGCCAGCAGTCGACAGGGGAGACTTGCCAAAAACATTCAGTACTTC. Translated, it gives CASSRQGRLAKNIQYF.

The chain is built from TRBV7-9 and TRBJ2-5; possibly TRBD1 for D (7 bases). This CDR3 has 12 amino acids. The ends were cut back, 11 bases at V and 5 bases at J, with 15 bases in the middle. CDR1 SEHNR and CDR2 FQNEAQ come from the germline V gene (reference sequence). In DNA, the CDR3 is TGTGCCTCTCAGGGGGGCCGGGAGACCCAGTACTTC. It specifies CASQGGRETQYF. Full variable domain (rest looked up from reference TRBV7-9 and TRBJ2-5): DTGVSQNPRHKITKRGQNVTFRCDPISEHNRLYWYRQTLGQGPEFLTYFQNEAQLEKSRLLSDRFSAERPKGSFSTLEIQRTEQGDSAMYLCASQGGRETQYFGPGTRLLVL.

The genes are TRBV4-3 and TRBJ2-2, with TRBD1 identical over 7 bases. Looked up from germline, CDR1 is LGHNA and CDR2 is YSLEER. The junction had 11 bases not matched to a gene; V was cut back by 1 base and J by 6 bases. This CDR3 comprises 17 residues. The CDR3 DNA reads TGCGCCAGCAGCCAAGCCTTTGACAGGGCGGTTCCCGGGGAGCTGTTTTTT. It encodes CASSQAFDRAVPGELFF.

This chain uses TRBV6-2 or TRBV6-3 with TRBJ2-4; D possibly corresponds to TRBD2 (6 bases). Trimming took 5 bases from V and 8 from J, leaving 22 bases between them. The CDR3 consists of 16 residues. Per germline, CDR1 MNHEY and CDR2 SVGEGT. CDR3 residues: CASSPGLKPVGDIQYF. The CDR3 DNA is TGTGCCAGCAGTCCGGGACTTAAGCCGGTCGGGGACATTCAGTACTTC.

J is TRBJ1-2 and V is TRBV29-1, with 7 bases lining up with TRBD1. The junction had 3 bases not matched to a gene; V was cut back by 6 bases and J by 8 bases. The CDR3 is 10 residues long. The germline V gene has CDR1 SQVTM and CDR2 ANQGSEA. CDR3 DNA: TGCAGCGTAACAGGGGCCGGCTACACCTTC. Residues: CSVTGAGYTF. Looking up the rest from reference TRBV29-1 and TRBJ1-2 gives the full variable domain: SAVISQKPSRDICQRGTSLTIQCQVDSQVTMMFWYRQQPGQSLTLIATANQGSEATYESGFVIDKFPISRPNLTFSTLTVSNMSPEDSSIYLCSVTGAGYTFGSGTRLTVV.

The rearrangement uses TRBV6-2 or TRBV6-3 and TRBJ2-1, with TRBD2 as a possible D gene (5 bases). This CDR3 is built from 13 residues. The V and J ends lost 2 bases and 4 bases respectively, with 6 bases between them. Germline-derived CDR1 and CDR2 are MNHEY and SVGEGT. CDR3 nucleotide sequence: TGTGCCAGCAGTTACCGGGAATACAATGAGCAGTTCTTC. It encodes CASSYREYNEQFF.

The chain has TRBV6-5 and TRBJ1-2, with unresolved D. Germline V gives CDR1 MNHEY, CDR2 SVGAGI. The CDR3 sequence is 11 residues long. Trimming pared 8 bases from V and 2 bases from J, leaving 6 bases between. Here the CDR3 reads CASGVNYGYTF. The CDR3 nucleotides read TGTGCCAGCGGGGTGAACTATGGCTACACCTTC.

V gene TRBV9 combines with J gene TRBJ1-2, with D maybe TRBD1 (5 bases). The V end lost 4 bases, the J end lost 2 bases, and 12 bases lay between the germline ends. CDR1 and CDR2 from the germline V gene are SGDLS and YYNGEE. The CDR3 is made up of 14 amino acids. CDR3 in DNA: TGTGCCAGCAGCATCGGGGGAGGCAACTATGGCTACACCTTC. Translation: CASSIGGGNYGYTF.

The chain carries TRBV20-1 and TRBJ2-3, with 11 bases identical to TRBD2. CDR1 and CDR2 (germline): DFQATT, SNEGSKA (reference sequence). V gave up 5 bases and J gave up 4 bases; unmatched junction bases: 17. This CDR3 is 18 amino acids long. The CDR3 here is CSAPRGTSGNNPADTQYF. The CDR3 DNA reads TGCAGTGCTCCCCGCGGGACTAGCGGTAACAACCCGGCAGATACGCAGTATTTT.

The V gene is TRBV18, the J gene TRBJ2-7; D ambiguous. The CDR3 extends over 15 amino acids. Germline CDR1 KGHSH, CDR2 LQKENI. Trimming removed 0 bases at V and 3 bases at J, with 12 bases between. The CDR3 nucleotides are TGTGCCAGCTCACCACCGTCCAGTGCCCTCTACGAGCAGTACTTC. Translated, it gives CASSPPSSALYEQYF.

The rearrangement uses TRBV4-3 and TRBJ2-1; 8 bases are shared with TRBD1. V was clipped by 0 bases and J by 2 bases; unmatched bases: 6. CDR3 length: 17 amino acids. From germline, CDR1 is LGHNA and CDR2 YSLEER. The CDR3 protein is CASSQDERQGTYNEQFF. The DNA for the CDR3 is TGCGCCAGCAGCCAAGATGAGAGACAGGGGACCTACAATGAGCAGTTCTTC.

The chain combines TRBV2 with TRBJ2-3, with D perhaps matching TRBD1 (5 bases). The CDR3 has 18 residues. Germline V gives CDR1 SNHLY, CDR2 FYNNEI. The germline V and J ends were trimmed by 1 base and 2 bases, with 19 bases remaining between them. CDR3 bases: TGTGCCAGCAGTGAAGAGGCCAAGGGCGTAGGGGTCACAGATACGCAGTATTTT. The encoded protein is CASSEEAKGVGVTDTQYF.

This clonotype was detected only once. This chain connects TRBV7-9 to TRBJ2-7; 8 positions agree with TRBD1. The CDR3 is made up of 14 amino acids. V lost 4 bases to trimming and J lost 2 bases; unmatched junction nucleotides: 4. Germline V CDR1 and CDR2: SEHNR, FQNEAQ (reference sequence). The CDR3 protein is CASSSGQDPYEQYF. In nucleotides, the CDR3 is TGTGCCAGCAGCTCGGGACAGGACCCCTACGAGCAGTACTTC.

Points on this clonotype: One end of the junction does not line up with germline, which may come from a read error. This chain links TRBV7-7 with TRBJ2-4; 10 bases fit TRBD2. Germline CDR1 and CDR2: SSHAT and FNYEAQ (reference sequence). The CDR3 is made up of 20 amino acids. The CDR3 DNA reads TGTGCTAGCAGCTTTCATGGACTAGCGGTGATACGGGCTTCCAAAAACATTCAGTACTTC. Amino acids: CASSFHGLAVIRASKNIQYF. Looking up the rest from reference TRBV7-7 and TRBJ2-4 gives the full variable domain: GAGVSQSPRYKVTKRGQDVTLRCDPISSHATLYWYQQALGQGPEFLTYFNYEAQPDKSGLPSDRFSAERPEGSISTLTIQRTEQRDSAMYRCASSFHGLAVIRASKNIQYFGAGTRLSVL.